This TCR beta chain was obtained from a study of OX40 agonist ivuxolimab in advanced cancers. Per germline, CDR1 MDHEN and CDR2 SYDVKM. CDR3 length: 15 amino acids. V lost 3 bases, J lost 8 bases, and 16 bases lay in between. Measured with immunoSEQ multiplex PCR; TCRdb has only the in-frame clones, and not every one. The sample comprises 20,000 to 25,000 clones, 75% to 90% of which are singletons, and approximately 25% rests with the top ten. This receptor was obtained from an adult with an advanced solid tumor such as melanoma, head and neck, liver or kidney cancer. This material consisted of CD4+ or CD8+ T cells sorted from blood, taken in a trial of the OX40 agonist ivuxolimab. V and J are TRBV28 and TRBJ1-4, with D hard to call. In DNA form, the CDR3 reads TGTGCCAGCAGTTTCGTCGGGAGAACTGAGGAAAAACTGTTTTTT. Protein: CASSFVGRTEEKLFF.